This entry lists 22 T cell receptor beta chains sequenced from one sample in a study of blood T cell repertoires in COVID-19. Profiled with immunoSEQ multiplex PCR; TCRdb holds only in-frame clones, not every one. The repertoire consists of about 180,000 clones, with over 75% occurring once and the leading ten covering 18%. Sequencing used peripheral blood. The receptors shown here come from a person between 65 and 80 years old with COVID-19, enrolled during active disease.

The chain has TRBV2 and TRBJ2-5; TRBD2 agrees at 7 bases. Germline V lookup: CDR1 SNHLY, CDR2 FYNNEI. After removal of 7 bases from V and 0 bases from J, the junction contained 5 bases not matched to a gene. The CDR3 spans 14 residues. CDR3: CASKELANQETQYF. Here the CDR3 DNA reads TGTGCCAGCAAAGAACTAGCGAACCAAGAGACCCAGTACTTC.

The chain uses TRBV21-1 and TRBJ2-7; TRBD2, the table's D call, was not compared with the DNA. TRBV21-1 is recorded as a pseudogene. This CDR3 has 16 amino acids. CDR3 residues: CARKLACSGDSYEQYF. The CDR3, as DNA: TGTGCCAGGAAACTAGCGTGTAGCGGAGACTCCTACGAGCAGTACTTC.

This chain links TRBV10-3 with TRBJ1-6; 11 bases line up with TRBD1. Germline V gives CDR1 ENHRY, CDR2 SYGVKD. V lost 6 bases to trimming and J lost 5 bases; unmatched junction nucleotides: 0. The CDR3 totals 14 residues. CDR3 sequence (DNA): TGTGCCATCAGGGGACAGGGGGATAATTCACCCCTCCACTTT. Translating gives CAIRGQGDNSPLHF.

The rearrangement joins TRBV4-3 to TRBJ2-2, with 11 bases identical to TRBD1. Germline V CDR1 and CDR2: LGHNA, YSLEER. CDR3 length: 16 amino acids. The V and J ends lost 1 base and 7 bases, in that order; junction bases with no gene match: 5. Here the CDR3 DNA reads TGCGCCAGCAGCCAAGGGACAGGGGGCTTTGACGGGGAGCTGTTTTTT. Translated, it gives CASSQGTGGFDGELFF.

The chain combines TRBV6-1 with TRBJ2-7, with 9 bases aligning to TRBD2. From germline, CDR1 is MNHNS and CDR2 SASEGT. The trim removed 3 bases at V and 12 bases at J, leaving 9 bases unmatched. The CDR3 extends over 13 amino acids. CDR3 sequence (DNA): TGTGCCAGCAGTGAGCGGGGGGGCTACTGGTGGTACTTC. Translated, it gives CASSERGGYWWYF.

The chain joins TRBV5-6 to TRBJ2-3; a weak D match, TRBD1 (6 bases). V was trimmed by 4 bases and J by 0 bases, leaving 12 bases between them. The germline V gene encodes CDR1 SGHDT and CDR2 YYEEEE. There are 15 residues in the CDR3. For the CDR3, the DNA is TGTGCCAGCAGCCCCGTGGACAGCAGCACAGATACGCAGTATTTT. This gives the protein CASSPVDSSTDTQYF.

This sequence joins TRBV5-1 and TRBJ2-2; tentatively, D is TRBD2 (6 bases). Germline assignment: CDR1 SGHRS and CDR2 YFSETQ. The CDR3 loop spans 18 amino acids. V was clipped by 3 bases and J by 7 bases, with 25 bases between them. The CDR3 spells CASSSAELGVREHGELFF. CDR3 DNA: TGCGCCAGCAGCTCCGCCGAACTAGGGGTGCGGGAACACGGGGAGCTGTTTTTT.

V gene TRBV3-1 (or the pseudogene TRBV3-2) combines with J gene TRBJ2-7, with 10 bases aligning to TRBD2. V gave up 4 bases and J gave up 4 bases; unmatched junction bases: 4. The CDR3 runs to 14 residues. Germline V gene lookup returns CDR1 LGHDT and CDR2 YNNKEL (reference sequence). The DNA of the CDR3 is TGTGCCAGCAGCCCTAGCGGGAGTATTTACGAGCAGTACTTC. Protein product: CASSPSGSIYEQYF.

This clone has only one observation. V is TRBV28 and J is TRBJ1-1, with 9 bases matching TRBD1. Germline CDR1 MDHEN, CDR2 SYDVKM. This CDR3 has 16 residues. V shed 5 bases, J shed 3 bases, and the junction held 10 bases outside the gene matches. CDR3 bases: TGTGCCAGCAGTCTACCCCGGGACAGGGTGGACACTGAAGCTTTCTTT. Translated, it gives CASSLPRDRVDTEAFF.

The CDR3 here is CASSQDPGRGGNTIYF. The CDR3 DNA reads TGCGCCAGCAGCCAAGACCCGGGGAGGGGTGGAAACACCATATATTTT. This chain joins TRBV4-3 and TRBJ1-3; tentative D call: TRBD1 (5 bases). The V end lost 0 bases, the J end lost 3 bases, and 12 bases lay between the germline ends. This CDR3 has 16 amino acids. From germline, CDR1 is LGHNA and CDR2 YSLEER.

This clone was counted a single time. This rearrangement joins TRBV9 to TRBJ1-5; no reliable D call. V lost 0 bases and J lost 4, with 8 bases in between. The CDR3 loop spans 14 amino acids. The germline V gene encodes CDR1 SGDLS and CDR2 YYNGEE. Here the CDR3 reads CASSVGGLNQPQHF. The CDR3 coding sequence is TGTGCCAGCAGCGTAGGTGGACTGAATCAGCCCCAGCATTTT.

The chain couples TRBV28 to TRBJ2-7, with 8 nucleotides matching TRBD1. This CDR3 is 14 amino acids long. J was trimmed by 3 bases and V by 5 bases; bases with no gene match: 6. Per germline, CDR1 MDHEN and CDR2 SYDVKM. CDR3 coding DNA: TGTGCCAGCAGTCGTGACAGGGGACTCTACGAGCAGTACTTC. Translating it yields CASSRDRGLYEQYF. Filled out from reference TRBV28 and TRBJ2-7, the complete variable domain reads DVKVTQSSRYLVKRTGEKVFLECVQDMDHENMFWYRQDPGLGLRLIYFSYDVKMKEKGDIPEGYSVSREKKERFSLILESASTNQTSMYLCASSRDRGLYEQYFGPGTRLTVT.

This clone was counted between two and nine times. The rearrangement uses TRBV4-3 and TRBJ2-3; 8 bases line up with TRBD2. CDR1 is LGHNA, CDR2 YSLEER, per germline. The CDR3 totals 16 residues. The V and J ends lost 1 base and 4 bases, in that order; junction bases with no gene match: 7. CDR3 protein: CASSQVPAGESDTQYF. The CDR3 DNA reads TGCGCCAGCAGCCAAGTTCCAGCGGGGGAATCAGATACGCAGTATTTT.

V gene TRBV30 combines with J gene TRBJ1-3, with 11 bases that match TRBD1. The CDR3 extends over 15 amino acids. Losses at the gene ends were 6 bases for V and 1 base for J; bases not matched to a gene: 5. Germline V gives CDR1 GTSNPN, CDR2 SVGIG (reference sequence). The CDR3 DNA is TGTGCCTGCGGACAGGGGGCTTTTTCTGGAAACACCATATATTTT. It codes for CACGQGAFSGNTIYF.

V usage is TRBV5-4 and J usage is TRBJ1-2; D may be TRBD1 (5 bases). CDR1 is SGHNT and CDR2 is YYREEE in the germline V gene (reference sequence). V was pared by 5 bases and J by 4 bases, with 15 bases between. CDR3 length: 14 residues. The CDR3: CASSSDSPIYGYTF. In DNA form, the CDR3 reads TGTGCCAGCAGTTCAGACAGCCCAATCTATGGCTACACCTTC.

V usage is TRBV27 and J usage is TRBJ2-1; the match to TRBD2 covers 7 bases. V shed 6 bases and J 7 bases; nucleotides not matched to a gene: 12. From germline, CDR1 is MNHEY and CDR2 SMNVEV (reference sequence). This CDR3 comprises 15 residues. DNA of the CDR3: TGTGCCAGCAGCAACCGGACTAGATCGGCTAATGAGCAGTTCTTC. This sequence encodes CASSNRTRSANEQFF.

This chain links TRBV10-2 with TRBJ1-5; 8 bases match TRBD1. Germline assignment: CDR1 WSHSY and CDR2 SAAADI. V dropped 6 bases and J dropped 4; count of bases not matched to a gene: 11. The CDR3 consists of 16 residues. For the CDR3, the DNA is TGCGCCAGCAGAACAGCAGGGGGCGGTGTGAATCAGCCCCAGCATTTT. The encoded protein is CASRTAGGGVNQPQHF.

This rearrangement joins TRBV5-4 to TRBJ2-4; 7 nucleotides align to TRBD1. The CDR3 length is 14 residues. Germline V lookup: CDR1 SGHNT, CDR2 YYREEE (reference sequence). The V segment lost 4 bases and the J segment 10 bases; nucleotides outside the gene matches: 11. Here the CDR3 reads CASSTGAAADIQYF. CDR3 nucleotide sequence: TGTGCCAGCAGCACAGGGGCCGCGGCGGATATTCAGTACTTC.

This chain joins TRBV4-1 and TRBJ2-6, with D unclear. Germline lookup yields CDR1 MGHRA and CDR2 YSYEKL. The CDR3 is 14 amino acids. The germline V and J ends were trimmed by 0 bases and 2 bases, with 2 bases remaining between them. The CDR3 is CASSQDTGANVLTF. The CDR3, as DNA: TGCGCCAGCAGCCAAGACACTGGGGCCAACGTCCTGACTTTC.

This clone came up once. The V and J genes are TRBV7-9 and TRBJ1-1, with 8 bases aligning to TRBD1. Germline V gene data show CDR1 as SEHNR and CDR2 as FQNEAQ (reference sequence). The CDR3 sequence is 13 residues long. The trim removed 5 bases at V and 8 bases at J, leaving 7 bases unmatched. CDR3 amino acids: CASSRQGTGEAFF. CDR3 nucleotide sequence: TGTGCCAGCAGCCGACAGGGGACGGGAGAAGCTTTCTTT.

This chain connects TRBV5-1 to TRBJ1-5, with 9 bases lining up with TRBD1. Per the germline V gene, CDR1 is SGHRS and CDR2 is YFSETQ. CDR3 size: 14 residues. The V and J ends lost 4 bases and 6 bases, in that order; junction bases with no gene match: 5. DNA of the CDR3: TGCGCCAGCAGCCTTGGACAGGGGACTCAGCCCCAGCATTTT. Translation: CASSLGQGTQPQHF.

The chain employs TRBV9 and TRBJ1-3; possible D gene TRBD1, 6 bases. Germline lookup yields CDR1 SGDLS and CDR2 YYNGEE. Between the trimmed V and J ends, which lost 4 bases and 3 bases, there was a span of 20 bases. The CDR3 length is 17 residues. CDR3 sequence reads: CASSPLSGGQVGNTIYF. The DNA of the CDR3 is TGTGCCAGCAGCCCCTTGTCGGGGGGCCAAGTTGGAAACACCATATATTTT.